The clone carrying this T cell receptor (beta chain) showed up many times. Its antigen remains unidentified. This sample stems from a study of T cell repertoires in cytomegalovirus infection. On the study more broadly: It was the public TCR beta signatures that indicated both CMV infection and matching HLA type. General study findings and limits: Cumulative frequency of public TCR beta families picked out carriers of CMV plus the relevant HLA.

TCRdb independently ran MiXCR on the reads; one entry per CDR3 protein. The sample has more than 150,000 distinct CDR3 sequences; roughly a fifth are singletons. The sample was PBMCs. The TCR was taken from a human donor in good health (CMV status not recorded). Some clones in this sample may be carry-over from other donors' samples.

The CDR3 spells CASSSGTSGIDEQFF. The CDR3 DNA is TGTGCCAGCAGCTCCGGGACTAGCGGGATAGATGAGCAGTTCTTC. The V gene is TRBV6-2 or TRBV6-3, the J gene TRBJ2-1, with 13 bases fitting TRBD2. The CDR3 loop spans 15 amino acids. Germline values: CDR1 MNHEY, CDR2 SVGEGT. V lost 6 bases and J lost 8; bases outside the gene matches: 7.